This record looks at one T cell receptor beta chain sequence and its context. The data were produced by immunoSEQ multiplex PCR, yet TCRdb's version contains in-frame clones alone and is incomplete. Of some 520,000 clones listed, approximately 92% are singletons. This sample was included in a study of blood T cell repertoires in COVID-19. Losses at the gene ends were 6 bases for V and 9 bases for J; bases not matched to a gene: 9. Germline lookup yields CDR1 LNHDA and CDR2 SQIVND (reference sequence). This CDR3 spans 13 amino acids. The chain uses TRBV19 and TRBJ2-7; TRBD1 aligns across 9 bases. Sequences were obtained from peripheral blood. The origin of this receptor is a man younger than 30 with COVID-19, enrolled during active disease. CDR3 DNA: TGTGCCAGTAGGATGGACAGGGGATCGGTGCAGTACTTC. Protein product: CASRMDRGSVQYF.